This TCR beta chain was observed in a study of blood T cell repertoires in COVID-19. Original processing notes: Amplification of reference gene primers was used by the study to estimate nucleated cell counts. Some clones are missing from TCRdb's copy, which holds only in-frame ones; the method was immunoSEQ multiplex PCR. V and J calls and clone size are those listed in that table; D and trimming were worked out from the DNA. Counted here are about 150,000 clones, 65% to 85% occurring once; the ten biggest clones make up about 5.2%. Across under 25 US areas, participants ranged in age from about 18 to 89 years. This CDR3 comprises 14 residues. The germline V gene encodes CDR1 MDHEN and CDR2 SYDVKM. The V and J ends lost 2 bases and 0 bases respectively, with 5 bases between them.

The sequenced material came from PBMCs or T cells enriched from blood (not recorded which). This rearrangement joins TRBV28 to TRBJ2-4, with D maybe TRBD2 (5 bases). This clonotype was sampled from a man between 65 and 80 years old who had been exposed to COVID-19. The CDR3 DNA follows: TGTGCCAGCAGTTTAGCGGGAGCCAAAAACATTCAGTACTTC. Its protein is CASSLAGAKNIQYF.